This T cell receptor (beta chain) originates from a study of blood T cell repertoires in COVID-19 (dated by TCRdb to between 2020 and 2021). General notes on the study: Recovered participants in ImmuneRACE Cohort 3 were defined by two consecutive negative NP/OP PCR tests, clearance by a healthcare professional, or resolution of symptoms. The prospective study material was composed of cDNA or gDNA derived from T cells, B-cell-depleted T cells, or PBMCs. Where HLA class I and class II types were available, the types were taken from metadata supplied by the sample provider, not from assay-based typing. The repertoires were made available in a free public database intended to serve as a resource for research on the immune response to SARS-CoV-2. A de-identified subject ID, COVID-19 status, age in years and sex were almost always included in the sample metadata. The samples were drawn from two sources: the first 160 participants of the ongoing ImmuneRACE study, and 950 to 1,500 subjects contributed by 6 global collaborators. Samples covering the acute and convalescent phases of COVID-19 were provided by collaborators in the United States, Italy and Spain. The dataset comprised deeply sampled blood TCRbeta repertoires from subjects exposed to, actively infected with, or recovered from COVID-19. Study-wide conclusions, independent of this receptor: How much clinical and demographic metadata was included differed by source and by participant, and the metadata was provided uncurated.

TCRbeta CDR3 regions were amplified from genomic DNA using the immunoSEQ Assay, a bias-controlled multiplex PCR. Concerning the study's data processing: Within the assay, amplification of reference gene primers was used to estimate how many nucleated cells each sample contained. To quantify the absolute abundance of each unique TCRbeta CDR3 rearrangement, sequence reads were collapsed and filtered. For each sample, productive Simpson clonality was calculated as the square root of Simpson's diversity index over productive rearrangements. Held by TCRdb, this immuneACCESS table contains in-frame sequences only and omits some clones. Under half of the omission traces to an unresolved V gene where checked; the cause of the rest is unknown. The D gene and trimming were derived from the DNA, and the V and J assignments and clone size from that table. This sample comprises a few hundred thousand clones, more than 75% of them detected only once. More than 1.5% of the sample rests with the top ten.

Enrolling through a virtual design, the prospective study's participants ranged in age from roughly 18 to 90 years and lived across 24 United States geographic areas. In the prospective study, participants were assigned to cohorts based on the clinical history participants reported in a screening survey and a study questionnaire. Mobile phlebotomists in the prospective study collected whole blood, serum and a nasopharyngeal or oropharyngeal swab from every participant. Over a 2-month period, participants in the prospective study had the option of providing additional blood draws and questionnaires. Before DNA extraction, blood samples from the prospective study were shipped at room temperature or frozen. Worth noting for this clone: It has no known antigen specificity. No clone much larger than this one lies a single base away; base qualities are absent.

V lost 6 bases and J lost 3 bases, and the count of bases not matched to a germline gene is 6. The CDR3 covers 15 residues, taking in both the cysteine and the phenylalanine. Solely the CDR3 DNA is kept, with 45 bases framed from the first base. The germline V gene supplies CDR1 MRHNA and CDR2 SNTAGT. In this chain, TRBV6-4 is recombined with TRBJ2-2; 8 middle bases align to TRBD1. This TCR came from a man aged 35 to 55 in a cohort exposed to, infected with or recovered from COVID-19 (not recorded which). The specimen was PBMCs or T cells enriched from blood (not recorded which). For the CDR3, the sequence is CASSPGTGDTGELFF. The bases read TGTGCCAGCAGCCCCGGGACAGGAGACACCGGGGAGCTGTTTTTT.